Reported below is one TCR beta chain. This CDR3 has 16 amino acids. The V gene's germline CDR1 is LGHDT and CDR2 YNNKEL (reference sequence). V trimming: 2 bases; J trimming: 3 bases; junction bases outside the gene matches: 6. Sequenced by immunoSEQ multiplex PCR; TCRdb stores in-frame clones only, minus some. This sample has some 240,000 clones, with 88% found just once. The sample belongs to a study of blood T cell repertoires in COVID-19. Sequences were obtained from PBMCs or T cells enriched from blood (not recorded which). V is TRBV3-1 (or the pseudogene TRBV3-2) and J is TRBJ2-3, with TRBD2 matching 9 bases. This TCR was recovered from a woman in her thirties or forties who had been exposed to COVID-19. The CDR3 reads CASSQRAGGLTDTQYF. The CDR3 DNA is TGTGCCAGCAGCCAAAGGGCGGGGGGGCTAACAGATACGCAGTATTTT.